The 8 T cell receptor beta chains reported below all come from one sample, sequenced in a study of blood T cell repertoires in COVID-19. Clones were read by immunoSEQ multiplex PCR, and TCRdb kept only the in-frame ones, dropping some. The sample includes around 120,000 clones, roughly two thirds of them seen just once. The sequencing input was peripheral blood. The receptor set was obtained from an elderly man with acute or convalescent COVID-19.

The gene calls are TRBV19 and TRBJ2-3; 7 bases line up with TRBD1. Looked up from germline, CDR1 is LNHDA and CDR2 is SQIVND (reference sequence). V was clipped by 5 bases and J by 4 bases; unmatched bases: 3. The length of the CDR3 is 13 residues. CDR3 sequence: CASSRQGPDTQYF. The CDR3 DNA follows: TGTGCCAGTAGTCGACAGGGCCCAGATACGCAGTATTTT.

The chain combines TRBV11-3 with TRBJ2-1; weak D call: TRBD2 (5 bases). Germline assignment: CDR1 SGHNT and CDR2 YENEEA. The CDR3 totals 14 residues. Trimming cost V 5 bases and J 0 bases, with 8 bases left between them. CDR3 loop: CASSTDFSYNEQFF. The CDR3 DNA sequence: TGTGCCAGCAGCACGGACTTCTCCTACAATGAGCAGTTCTTC.

The rearrangement uses TRBV6-5 and TRBJ1-5; 9 nucleotides agree with TRBD1. Per germline, CDR1 MNHEY and CDR2 SVGAGI. The junction had 4 bases not matched to a gene; V was cut back by 4 bases and J by 3 bases. CDR3 size: 15 residues. The CDR3, as DNA: TGTGCCAGCAGTTTAGGACAGGGGAACAATCAGCCCCAGCATTTT. It yields the protein CASSLGQGNNQPQHF.

V usage is TRBV3-1 (or the pseudogene TRBV3-2) and J usage is TRBJ2-7, with 12 bases fitting TRBD2. The germline CDR1 and CDR2 sequences are LGHDT and YNNKEL (reference sequence). V trimming: 4 bases; J trimming: 2 bases; junction bases outside the gene matches: 6. The CDR3 has 16 residues. The CDR3 region has the DNA TGTGCCAGCAGCCCCCAGGGGACTAGCGGGCCCTACGAGCAGTACTTC. Its protein product is CASSPQGTSGPYEQYF.

The chain's CDR3 is CASSSDRAGTGELFF. The CDR3 bases are TGTGCCAGCAGCTCGGACAGGGCCGGCACCGGGGAGCTGTTTTTT. V is TRBV7-2 and J is TRBJ2-2; 8 bases match TRBD1. The CDR3 has 15 residues. Germline V lookup: CDR1 SGHTA, CDR2 FQGNSA. V was clipped by 4 bases and J by 4 bases; unmatched bases: 5.

CDR3: CASSFITTGGGQNTQYF. CDR3 in DNA: TGTGCCAGCAGCTTTATAACGACAGGGGGCGGACAAAATACGCAGTATTTT. The J gene is TRBJ2-3, the V gene TRBV5-6; 10 nucleotides agree with TRBD1. CDR3 length: 17 residues. Germline V gene data show CDR1 as SGHDT and CDR2 as YYEEEE. Germline trimming cut 2 bases from V and 7 bases from J; bases unmatched to any gene: 13.

The genes are TRBV6-5 and TRBJ1-4; D is unclear. This CDR3 contains 13 residues. V shed 5 bases and J shed 7 bases, with 11 bases lying between them. Germline V gene sequence: CDR1 MNHEY, CDR2 SVGAGI. Written as DNA, the CDR3 is TGTGCCAGCAGTCGGGTCGGCTTTGAAAAACTGTTTTTT. It is translated as CASSRVGFEKLFF.

The DNA of the CDR3 is TGTGCCAGTCAAACAGGGGGCACTCAGCCCCAGCATTTT. Protein: CASQTGGTQPQHF. The chain is built from TRBV12-3 or TRBV12-4 and TRBJ1-5; the match to TRBD1 covers 9 bases. The V and J ends lost 9 bases and 6 bases, in that order; junction bases with no gene match: 6. The length of the CDR3 is 13 residues.